The T cell receptor (beta chain) under discussion was sequenced for a study of blood T cell repertoires in COVID-19. In the study overall: Both acute and convalescent COVID-19 samples were obtained from the United States, Italy and Spain.

Authors' analysis steps: Counts of nucleated cells, estimated from reference gene primer amplification, were obtained. Sequenced by immunoSEQ multiplex PCR; TCRdb stores in-frame clones only, minus some. V, J and clone size reflect that table, while D and trimming were determined from the DNA. The repertoire has roughly 180,000 clones, 84% of them found once; the top ten carry 6.5% to 8.5%. The sequence was collected from a human donor in a cohort sampled during active COVID-19. Sequenced input: peripheral blood.

CDR3 region: CASRLIVTDTQYF. Written as DNA, the CDR3 is TGCGCCAGCAGATTGATCGTCACAGATACGCAGTATTTT. This rearrangement joins TRBV5-1 to TRBJ2-3, with no clear D. The CDR3 length is 13 residues. V lost 5 bases, J lost 2 bases, and 9 bases lay in between. Germline V CDR1 and CDR2: SGHRS, YFSETQ.